The source of this TCR beta chain is a study of beta chain features in type 1 diabetes. Broader study findings: Moderate yet significant TCRB CDR3 shortening was seen in Type 1 diabetes patients in all four CD4+ subsets.

Since all of the isolated RNA was reverse transcribed, expressed TCRB transcripts were what got sequenced. Generated by immunoSEQ multiplex PCR, the TCRdb table keeps only in-frame clones and is missing some. The sample has around 250,000 clones, 25% to 30% seen once. Between the trimmed V and J ends, which lost 0 bases and 6 bases, there was a span of 8 bases. This CDR3 has 14 amino acids. Germline values: CDR1 LGHNA, CDR2 YNFKEQ. Note on this clone: Its antigen remains unidentified.

This sequence originates from a young man in good health. The sequencing sample was made of central memory CD4+ T cells from blood. This chain uses TRBV4-2 with TRBJ2-2; D is possibly TRBD2 (7 bases). The CDR3: CASSQEGGAGELFF. CDR3 bases: TGTGCCAGCAGCCAAGAAGGGGGGGCCGGGGAGCTGTTTTTT.